This TCR beta chain was observed in a study of T cell responses to AZD1222 COVID-19 vaccine. Study findings and constraints: Targets within unmutated variant regions were reportedly found for nearly half of spike-specific TCRs. Seropositivity was recorded at baseline in only a handful of AZD1222 recipients.

Points on this clone: Its antigen is not identified.

TCRdb's table, derived via immunoSEQ multiplex PCR, lists solely in-frame clones and lacks some. The data contain about 180,000 clones, 80% to 90% of them singletons. The origin of this receptor is an adult in good health. The sample here was peripheral blood, taken on day 0 of AZD1222 vaccination.

The CDR3 DNA reads TGTGCCAGCAGCTTGCAGCAGGGGACTAACTATGGCTACACCTTC. This sequence encodes CASSLQQGTNYGYTF. The V call is TRBV5-5, the J call TRBJ1-2; D is perhaps TRBD1 (6 bases). The CDR3 runs to 15 residues. The ends were cut back, 1 base at V and 0 bases at J, with 10 bases in the middle. CDR1 is SGHKS, CDR2 YYEKEE, per germline (reference sequence).